This is a list of T cell receptor beta chains from one sample in a study of blood T cell repertoires in COVID-19. The assay was immunoSEQ multiplex PCR, and TCRdb's table has in-frame clones only and misses some. The table records 320,000 or so clones, 85% of them present only once. Source material: PBMCs or T cells enriched from blood (not recorded which). Receptors originate from a woman younger than 45 who had been exposed to COVID-19. CDR3s include the opening cysteine and the closing phenylalanine or tryptophan. The D gene is left open where the match is weak. Part of the rows lack a size; the others show once, few, many or a class for expanded clones.

d_call,clone_size,v_call,j_call,cdr3_aa,cdr3_nt
.,.,TRBV6-5,TRBJ2-1,CASSLLSSYNEQFF,TGTGCCAGCAGTTTGTTGAGCTCCTACAATGAGCAGTTCTTC
TRBD1,.,TRBV5-1,TRBJ1-1,CASSSGQGWTEAFF,TGCGCCAGCAGCTCGGGACAGGGATGGACTGAAGCTTTCTTT
TRBD1,once,TRBV3-1/TRBV3-2,TRBJ1-2,CASSQTGGADGYTF,TGTGCCAGCAGCCAAACAGGGGGAGCCGATGGCTACACCTTC
.,.,TRBV5-4,TRBJ1-3,CASSLDRSGLSGNTIYF,TGTGCCAGCAGCTTGGACAGGTCCGGGCTCTCCGGAAACACCATATATTTT
TRBD1,.,TRBV4-3,TRBJ2-1,CASSQDLGGGEQFF,TGCGCCAGCAGCCAAGATCTAGGGGGCGGTGAGCAGTTCTTC
TRBD1,.,TRBV7-2,TRBJ2-7,CASSRDRRSYEQYF,TGTGCCAGCAGCCGGGACAGGAGATCCTACGAGCAGTACTTC
.,once,TRBV21-1,TRBJ2-5,CASSLAGAFQETQYF,TGTGCCAGCAGCCTCGCGGGGGCCTTCCAGGAGACCCAGTACTTC
TRBD2,.,TRBV6-2/TRBV6-3,TRBJ2-7,CASSYLSGGLLHEQYF,TGTGCCAGCAGTTACTTATCGGGAGGTCTGTTACACGAGCAGTACTTC
TRBD1,.,TRBV28,TRBJ1-2,CASSFSRQGVYGYTF,TGTGCCAGCAGTTTCTCCCGACAGGGAGTCTATGGCTACACCTTC
.,few,TRBV6-5,TRBJ1-1,CASRRQRNTEAFF,TGTGCCAGCAGAAGACAGCGTAACACTGAAGCTTTCTTT
TRBD2,.,TRBV19,TRBJ2-1,CASRRTSGGSYNEQFF,TGTGCCAGTAGGCGGACTAGCGGGGGGTCCTACAATGAGCAGTTCTTC
.,.,TRBV19,TRBJ2-7,CASSIRGGWSWEQYF,TGTGCCAGTAGTATCAGGGGTGGATGGTCTTGGGAGCAGTACTTC
TRBD1,.,TRBV27,TRBJ2-7,CATSFQTGGYEQYF,TGTGCCACCTCTTTCCAGACAGGGGGGTACGAGCAGTACTTC
TRBD1,.,TRBV9,TRBJ2-7,CASSAGQGAYYEQYF,TGTGCCAGCAGCGCTGGACAGGGGGCTTACTACGAGCAGTACTTC
.,few,TRBV2,TRBJ2-5,CASSGQGFQETQYF,TGTGCCAGCAGTGGTCAGGGATTCCAAGAGACCCAGTACTTC
TRBD1,.,TRBV11-2,TRBJ2-7,CASSLSDRGYYEQYF,TGTGCCAGCAGCCTCAGTGACAGGGGTTACTACGAGCAGTACTTC
TRBD1,.,TRBV5-4,TRBJ1-2,CASSLSIDRGRGYTF,TGTGCCAGCAGCCTAAGTATCGACAGGGGGCGAGGCTACACCTTC
.,few,TRBV29-1,TRBJ2-2,CSVVETGVTGELFF,TGCAGCGTTGTAGAGACAGGTGTCACCGGGGAGCTGTTTTTT
.,few,TRBV7-9,TRBJ2-3,CASSARSTDTQYF,TGTGCCAGCAGCGCGAGGAGCACAGATACGCAGTATTTT
TRBD1,.,TRBV6-7,TRBJ1-5,CASSYRYTGGYSNQPQHF,TGTGCCAGCAGTTACAGGTACACAGGGGGCTATAGCAATCAGCCCCAGCATTTT
TRBD2,.,TRBV28,TRBJ2-7,CASSLSAGVGYEQYF,TGTGCCAGCAGTTTATCGGCGGGAGTGGGCTACGAGCAGTACTTC
TRBD1,.,TRBV15,TRBJ2-2,CATSRGDRDIGELFF,TGTGCCACCAGCAGAGGCGACAGGGATATTGGGGAGCTGTTTTTT
.,few,TRBV27,TRBJ1-1,CASSSQAGRGSTEAFF,TGTGCCAGCAGTTCCCAAGCGGGACGCGGGAGCACTGAAGCTTTCTTT
TRBD2,.,TRBV4-2,TRBJ2-7,CASSQDGQAGGDEQYF,TGTGCCAGCAGCCAAGATGGGCAAGCGGGGGGAGACGAGCAGTACTTC
TRBD2,.,TRBV24-1,TRBJ2-3,CATSDKLAGEDTQYF,TGTGCCACCAGTGATAAACTAGCGGGGGAAGATACGCAGTATTTT
TRBD2,.,TRBV7-3,TRBJ2-1,CASSPQLAGREQFF,TGTGCCAGCAGCCCCCAACTAGCGGGAAGGGAGCAGTTCTTC
TRBD1,few,TRBV11-3,TRBJ2-7,CASSLDGTGHEQYF,TGTGCCAGCAGCTTAGACGGGACAGGGCACGAGCAGTACTTC
.,.,TRBV7-3,TRBJ1-2,CASSPSGYDLYGYTF,TGTGCCAGCAGCCCCTCAGGGTACGATCTCTATGGCTACACCTTC
.,.,TRBV21-1,TRBJ2-3,CASRTSGGIKADTQYF,TGTGCCAGCAGAACTAGCGGGGGAATAAAGGCAGATACGCAGTATTTT
.,.,TRBV7-8,TRBJ2-7,CASSLRDKTYEQYF,TGTGCCAGCAGCCTCCGGGACAAAACCTACGAGCAGTACTTC
TRBD2,.,TRBV6-5,TRBJ2-3,CASSLRLASVAQYF,TGTGCCAGCAGTTTGAGACTAGCTAGTGTTGCGCAGTATTTT
.,few,TRBV12-1,TRBJ1-1,CASEGGQWKTEAFF,TGTGCCAGCGAAGGGGGACAGTGGAAGACTGAAGCTTTCTTT
.,.,TRBV10-3,TRBJ1-1,CAISESPSGRNTEAFF,TGTGCCATCAGTGAGTCCCCCTCGGGGAGAAACACTGAAGCTTTCTTT
TRBD2,.,TRBV27,TRBJ2-7,CASSFYRLAGGLREQYF,TGTGCCAGCAGTTTCTACCGACTAGCGGGAGGGTTGAGGGAGCAGTACTTC
.,.,TRBV5-6,TRBJ1-3,CASSRTGHKGNTIYF,TGTGCCAGCAGCCGAACTGGACACAAAGGAAACACCATATATTTT
.,.,TRBV7-8,TRBJ1-5,CASSTEARNQPQHF,TGTGCCAGCAGCACTGAAGCCCGCAATCAGCCCCAGCATTTT
TRBD1,once,TRBV10-1,TRBJ2-5,CASSESDRVAETQYF,TGCGCCAGCAGTGAGTCGGACAGGGTGGCAGAGACCCAGTACTTC
.,.,TRBV30,TRBJ2-1,CAWNRVNSYNEQFF,TGTGCCTGGAACAGGGTGAACTCCTACAATGAGCAGTTCTTC
.,.,TRBV27,TRBJ2-7,CASSYRQAYEQYF,TGTGCCAGCAGTTACCGACAGGCCTACGAGCAGTACTTC
.,.,TRBV12-3/TRBV12-4,TRBJ2-3,CASSYTDTQYF,TGTGCCAGCTCTTATACAGATACGCAGTATTTT
TRBD2,.,TRBV9,TRBJ2-3,CASNGGVGTDTQYF,TGTGCCAGCAACGGGGGGGTGGGCACAGATACGCAGTATTTT
.,.,TRBV19,TRBJ1-6,CASSDRPLENSPLHF,TGTGCCAGTAGTGACAGGCCCTTGGAAAATTCACCCCTCCACTTT
.,many,TRBV6-1,TRBJ1-5,CASSDVSGSVGQPQHF,TGTGCCAGCAGTGATGTATCAGGGTCGGTCGGTCAGCCCCAGCATTTT
.,.,TRBV18,TRBJ1-1,CASSREGLTAEAFF,TGTGCCAGCTCACGGGAGGGGCTTACGGCTGAAGCTTTCTTT
TRBD1,.,TRBV27,TRBJ1-2,CASSSTDRGRGYTF,TGTGCCAGCAGTTCCACCGACAGGGGTCGTGGCTACACCTTC
.,once,TRBV6-6,TRBJ1-2,CASSTSQGNENGYTF,TGTGCCAGCAGTACTTCACAGGGAAACGAAAATGGCTACACCTTC
TRBD2,once,TRBV5-1,TRBJ2-3,CASRERDSTDTQYF,TGCGCCAGCAGGGAGCGGGATAGCACAGATACGCAGTATTTT
.,.,TRBV2,TRBJ2-5,CASTSPETQYF,TGTGCCAGCACGTCCCCAGAGACCCAGTACTTC
TRBD2,.,TRBV4-1,TRBJ2-1,CASSQRAGGNNEQFF,TGCGCCAGCAGCCAACGAGCGGGAGGGAACAATGAGCAGTTCTTC
TRBD1,.,TRBV15,TRBJ1-2,CATSRVPGGYGYTF,TGTGCCACCAGCAGAGTTCCAGGGGGTTATGGCTACACCTTC
.,.,TRBV7-9,TRBJ1-1,CASSSTWAPRTFF,TGTGCCAGCAGCTCTACCTGGGCACCAAGGACTTTCTTT
.,.,TRBV10-3,TRBJ1-2,CASRVSANYGYTF,TGTGCCTCCCGGGTCTCAGCTAACTATGGCTACACCTTC
TRBD2,.,TRBV19,TRBJ2-1,CASSPLAGRDEQFF,TGTGCCAGTAGTCCGCTAGCGGGACGGGATGAGCAGTTCTTC
.,.,TRBV5-1,TRBJ2-3,CASSLTMSTDTQYF,TGCGCCAGCAGCTTGACAATGAGCACAGATACGCAGTATTTT
TRBD2,.,TRBV4-1,TRBJ2-5,CASSPRGGLYQETQYF,TGCGCCAGCAGCCCCCGGGGGGGCCTGTACCAAGAGACCCAGTACTTC
TRBD2,.,TRBV9,TRBJ2-2,CASSPHGLADRYAGELFF,TGTGCCAGCAGCCCCCACGGACTAGCGGACCGCTATGCCGGGGAGCTGTTTTTT
TRBD2,.,TRBV19,TRBJ2-2,CASSRQGSGGANTGELFF,TGTGCCAGTAGTCGTCAGGGTTCGGGGGGAGCGAACACCGGGGAGCTGTTTTTT
.,once,TRBV4-3,TRBJ1-2,CASSQEWGLYGYTF,TGCGCCAGCAGCCAAGAATGGGGGCTCTATGGCTACACCTTC
TRBD1,.,TRBV7-2,TRBJ2-7,CASSPDRGSYEQYF,TGTGCCAGCAGCCCAGACAGGGGTTCCTACGAGCAGTACTTC
.,once,TRBV5-1,TRBJ2-1,CASSLVRGLINEQFF,TGCGCCAGCAGCTTGGTGCGGGGGCTAATCAATGAGCAGTTCTTC